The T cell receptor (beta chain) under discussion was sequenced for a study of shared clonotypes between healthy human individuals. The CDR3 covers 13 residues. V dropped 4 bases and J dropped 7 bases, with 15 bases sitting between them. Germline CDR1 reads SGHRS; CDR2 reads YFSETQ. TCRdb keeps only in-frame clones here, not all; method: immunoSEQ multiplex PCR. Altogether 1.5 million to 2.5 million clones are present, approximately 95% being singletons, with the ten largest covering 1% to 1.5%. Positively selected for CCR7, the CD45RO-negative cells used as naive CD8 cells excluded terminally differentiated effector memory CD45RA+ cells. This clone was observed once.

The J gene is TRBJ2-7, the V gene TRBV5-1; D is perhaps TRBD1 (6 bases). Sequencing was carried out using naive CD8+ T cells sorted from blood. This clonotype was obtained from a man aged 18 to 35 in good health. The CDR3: CASSLGAAVEQYF. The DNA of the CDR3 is TGCGCCAGCAGCCTGGGGGCGGCCGTTGAGCAGTACTTC.